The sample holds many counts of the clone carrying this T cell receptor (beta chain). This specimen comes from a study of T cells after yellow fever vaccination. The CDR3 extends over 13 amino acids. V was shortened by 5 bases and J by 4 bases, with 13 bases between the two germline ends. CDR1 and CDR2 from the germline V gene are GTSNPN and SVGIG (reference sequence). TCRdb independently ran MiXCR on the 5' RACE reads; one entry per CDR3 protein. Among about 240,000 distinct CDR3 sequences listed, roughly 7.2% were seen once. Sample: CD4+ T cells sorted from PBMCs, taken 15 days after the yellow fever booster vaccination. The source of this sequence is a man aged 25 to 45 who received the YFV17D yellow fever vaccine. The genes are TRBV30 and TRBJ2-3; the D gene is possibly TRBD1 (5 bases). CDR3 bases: TGTGCCTGGGGCAGGGCCTCCCCAGATACGCAGTATTTT. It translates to CAWGRASPDTQYF.